This T cell receptor (beta chain) was found in a study of T-cell memory formation after mild COVID-19. Study-wide findings and caveats: CD4/CD8 balance held among clones contracting day 15 to 85, and later expanders leaned CD4+.

The germline V and J ends were trimmed by 0 bases and 6 bases, with 21 bases remaining between them. The CDR3 has 17 amino acids. Germline assignment: CDR1 LGHDT and CDR2 YNNKEL (reference sequence). MiXCR, run by TCRdb on the 5' RACE reads, gives a single entry per CDR3 protein. The table includes around 340,000 distinct CDR3 sequences, around a sixth detected once. There are a few counts of this clonotype. Its antigen is unidentified. V gene TRBV3-1 combines with J gene TRBJ2-7; D uncertain. The TCR sequence derives from a man aged 18-30 years who had mild COVID-19 (a few samples of this study predate the infection). Cell type and time point are not known. Sequencing was done on a sample of PBMCs or a T cell subset sorted from them (not recorded which). CDR3 coding DNA: TGTGCCAGCAGCCAAGATTTGGTAGGGAAATTATGGAGCGAGCAGTACTTC. This codes for CASSQDLVGKLWSEQYF.